This is a list of T cell receptor beta chains from one sample in a study of OX40 agonist ivuxolimab in advanced cancers. TCRdb keeps only in-frame clones here, not all; method: immunoSEQ multiplex PCR. The sample lists more than 30,000 clones; approximately 89% were seen once. The specimen was CD4+ or CD8+ T cells sorted from blood, collected in a trial of the OX40 agonist ivuxolimab. The receptors derive from an adult with an advanced solid tumor such as melanoma, head and neck, liver or kidney cancer. Each CDR3 is given with its conserved first and last residue. The D gene is left open where the match is weak.

TRBD1	14	TRBV30	TRBJ1-2	CAWSVIQGAGGYTF	TGTGCCTGGAGCGTCATACAGGGGGCGGGTGGCTACACCTTC
TRBD1	15	TRBV9	TRBJ1-2	CASSVRGNINYGYTF	TGTGCCAGCAGCGTCAGGGGGAATATTAACTATGGCTACACCTTC
NA	14	TRBV27	TRBJ1-5	CASSIQRGNQPQHF	TGTGCCAGCAGTATACAAAGGGGCAATCAGCCCCAGCATTTT
NA	12	TRBV28	TRBJ2-7	CASSRPAYEQYF	TGTGCCAGCTCAAGACCTGCCTACGAGCAGTACTTC
NA	15	TRBV14	TRBJ2-3	CASSQDRRPGVTQYF	TGTGCCAGCAGCCAAGATCGTCGACCGGGAGTGACGCAGTATTTT
TRBD2	14	TRBV7-3	TRBJ2-3	CASSSPGLANTQYF	TGTGCCAGCAGCTCCCCGGGACTAGCGAATACGCAGTATTTT
NA	15	TRBV6-1	TRBJ2-3	CATHRSTFSTDTQYF	TGTGCCACCCACCGGTCCACTTTTAGCACAGATACGCAGTATTTT
NA	15	TRBV6-1	TRBJ2-2	CASSPQGGSTGELFF	TGTGCCAGCAGTCCTCAGGGCGGAAGCACCGGGGAGCTGTTTTTT
TRBD1	15	TRBV7-8	TRBJ1-4	CASSLDRGRNEKLFF	TGTGCCAGCAGCTTAGACAGGGGGCGGAATGAAAAACTGTTTTTT
NA	15	TRBV11-1	TRBJ2-7	CASSFSGVSLDEQYF	TGTGCCAGCAGCTTCTCCGGGGTATCCCTCGACGAGCAGTACTTC
NA	15	TRBV27	TRBJ2-5	CASSRTYSSQETQYF	TGTGCCAGCAGTCGTACCTACAGTTCCCAAGAGACCCAGTACTTC